Below, one T cell receptor beta chain is given with its context. This sample is part of a study of Ad26.COV2.S vaccination and SARS-CoV-2 variants. About the study: Donor was assigned to the Ad26.COV2.S arm of trial COV1001.

Assay used: immunoSEQ multiplex PCR; TCRdb lists only in-frame clones, some missing. This table holds about 400,000 clones, 83% found once. V trimming: 2 bases; J trimming: 8 bases; junction bases outside the gene matches: 5. CDR1 is ENHRY and CDR2 is SYGVKD in the germline V gene. The CDR3 contains 13 residues. Indicated treatment: 15 to 20 received Ad26.COV2.S at low or high dose, single or two shots; 5 received placebo; per-sample allocation not given. All samples were drawn on day 63, counting from the first vaccine or placebo injection. Built on an Ad26 vector, the vaccine expressed Wuhan-strain SARS-CoV-2 spike.

Sequences were derived from peripheral blood, sampled in a trial of Ad26.COV2.S vaccine versus placebo. The V and J genes are TRBV10-3 and TRBJ1-2; TRBD1 matches 7 bases. This TCR derives from a person between 18 and 65 years old who received the Ad26.COV2.S COVID-19 vaccine or a placebo. Here the CDR3 reads CAISETTGHGYTF. The CDR3 bases are TGTGCCATCAGTGAGACGACAGGGCACGGCTACACCTTC.